One and the same sample provided the 17 T cell receptor beta chains below, sequenced in a study of post-analysis software for immune sequencing data. Broader study findings: Roughly 5 TRBV segments, including TRBV5-6, TRBV5-1 and TRBV20-1, were more frequent in patients than controls.

Which antigens these TCRs recognize remains unknown. Unique molecular identifiers featured in each of the TCR beta cDNA libraries. TCRdb used MiXCR to reprocess the PCR reads, holding one entry per CDR3 protein. Here the sample spans hundreds of thousands of distinct CDR3 sequences, roughly 35% being singletons. What was sequenced was blood. These receptors came from a girl aged 5-17 years with multiple sclerosis.

This clonotype was recorded once. The chain is built from TRBV6-2 or TRBV6-3 and TRBJ2-6; TRBD2 agrees at 14 bases. In germline, CDR1 is MNHEY, CDR2 SVGEGT. This CDR3 is built from 15 residues. Trimming at V came to 5 bases and at J to 13 bases, leaving 7 bases not matched to a gene. The CDR3 DNA sequence: TGTGCCAGCAGTCGGGGACTAGCGGGGGTCAGGGTCCTGACTTTC. The encoded protein is CASSRGLAGVRVLTF.

The chain employs TRBV6-1 and TRBJ1-5; 7 bases map to TRBD1. The V and J ends lost 5 bases and 7 bases, in that order; junction bases with no gene match: 14. CDR3 size: 16 residues. Per germline, CDR1 MNHNS and CDR2 SASEGT. The CDR3 sequence: CASSFIIRQGDQPQHF. In nucleotides, the CDR3 is TGTGCCAGCAGTTTTATAATTCGACAGGGCGACCAGCCCCAGCATTTT.

CDR3 coding DNA: TGTGCCACCAGCAGAGCTCCGGGGGTGAAGGCAACTAATGAAAAACTGTTTTTT. This codes for CATSRAPGVKATNEKLFF. The rearrangement uses TRBV15 and TRBJ1-4, with D perhaps matching TRBD1 (5 bases). Germline V lookup: CDR1 LNHNV, CDR2 YYDKDF (reference sequence). This CDR3 is built from 18 residues. The ends were cut back, 1 base at V and 0 bases at J, with 15 bases in the middle. The full variable domain, completed using reference TRBV15 and TRBJ1-4, is DAMVIQNPRYQVTQFGKPVTLSCSQTLNHNVMYWYQQKSSQAPKLLFHYYDKDFNNEADTPDNFQSRRPNTSFCFLDIRSPGLGDTAMYLCATSRAPGVKATNEKLFFGSGTQLSVL.

Points on this clonotype: One end of the junction varies from germline; a read error may be responsible. The J gene is TRBJ2-7, the V gene TRBV4-3, with D tentatively TRBD2 (5 bases). This CDR3 spans 14 amino acids. Germline V lookup: CDR1 LGHNA, CDR2 YSLEER. The chain's CDR3 is CASSPDARGYGQYF. The DNA of the CDR3 is TGCGCCAGCAGCCCAGACGCTCGAGGGTACGGGCAGTACTTC.

The genes are TRBV7-2 and TRBJ2-7; perhaps TRBD1 as D (6 bases). The CDR3 loop spans 15 amino acids. Germline V gives CDR1 SGHTA, CDR2 FQGNSA. Trimming cost V 4 bases and J 3 bases, with 16 bases left between them. CDR3 coding DNA: TGTGCCAGCAGCTATTTTACAGGGAACGGCTACGAGCAGTACTTC. Translating gives CASSYFTGNGYEQYF. Drawing the rest from reference TRBV7-2 and TRBJ2-7, the complete variable domain is GAGVSQSPSNKVTEKGKDVELRCDPISGHTALYWYRQSLGQGLEFLIYFQGNSAPDKSGLPSDRFSAERTGGSVSTLTIQRTQQEDSAVYLCASSYFTGNGYEQYFGPGTRLTVT.

With regard to this clonotype: A junction boundary mismatches the germline segment, possibly from a read error. The V gene is TRBV3-1, the J gene TRBJ2-5, with D unclear. CDR1 is LGHDT and CDR2 is YNNKEL in the germline V gene (reference sequence). This CDR3 is built from 12 residues. DNA of the CDR3: TGTGCCGGCAGCTTCGAAGGAGAGACCCAGTACTTC. It yields the protein CAGSFEGETQYF.

This clonotype occurred many times. The chain carries TRBV20-1 and TRBJ2-1, with TRBD2 identical over 9 bases. The germline gives CDR1 DFQATT, CDR2 SNEGSKA (reference sequence). J was trimmed by 0 bases and V by 2 bases; bases with no gene match: 8. This CDR3 contains 17 residues. CDR3 loop: CSARPAGGLGSYNEQFF. The CDR3 DNA is TGCAGTGCTAGACCAGCGGGGGGCCTGGGCTCCTACAATGAGCAGTTCTTC.

CDR3 DNA: TGTGCCAGCAGACCGGGACAGCGCCCTAATTCACCCCTCCACTTT. Encoded protein: CASRPGQRPNSPLHF. The chain links TRBV19 to TRBJ1-6, with 7 bases fitting TRBD1. The V gene's germline CDR1 is LNHDA and CDR2 SQIVND (reference sequence). The CDR3 is 15 amino acids. Trimming took 9 bases from V and 6 from J; bases not matched to a gene: 11.

This clonotype appeared a single time. The CDR3 sequence is CASSLVTSGGRWETQYF. CDR3 nucleotide sequence: TGTGCCAGCAGCTTAGTAACTAGCGGGGGGAGGTGGGAGACCCAGTACTTC. V is TRBV7-8 and J is TRBJ2-7; TRBD2 matches at 12 bases. The J call may be mistaken, given a closer DNA end match to TRBJ2-5. The CDR3 sequence is 17 residues long. CDR1 is SGHVS and CDR2 is FQNEAQ in the germline V gene.

This clonotype has a handful of counts. This may be a read error: a much more frequent sequence differs by one nucleotide. The V gene is TRBV7-6, the J gene TRBJ2-7, with D perhaps matching TRBD1 (5 bases). The CDR3 has 12 amino acids. Germline V CDR1 and CDR2: SGHVS, FNYEAQ. CDR3 DNA sequence: TGTACCAGCAGCTACGACAGCTACGAGCAGTACTTC. It codes for CTSSYDSYEQYF.

The gene calls are TRBV7-3 and TRBJ2-1, with a possible D match to TRBD2 (6 bases). This CDR3 has 15 amino acids. Trimming removed 6 bases from V and 6 bases from J, with 18 bases in between. Germline V gives CDR1 SGHTA, CDR2 FQGTGA. The CDR3 DNA sequence: TGTGCCAGCAGATCGGGACTTTCGCCGATCAATGAGCAGTTCTTC. Its translation: CASRSGLSPINEQFF. Combining the CDR3 with reference TRBV7-3 and TRBJ2-1 gives the whole variable domain GAGVSQTPSNKVTEKGKYVELRCDPISGHTALYWYRQSLGQGPEFLIYFQGTGAADDSGLPNDRFFAVRPEGSVSTLKIQRTERGDSAVYLCASRSGLSPINEQFFGPGTRLTVL.

This sequence joins TRBV11-2 and TRBJ2-7; D unresolved. Trimming removed 5 bases at V and 0 bases at J, with 11 bases between. This CDR3 is built from 14 residues. Germline lookup yields CDR1 SGHAT and CDR2 FQNNGV. Written as DNA, the CDR3 is TGTGCCAGCAGCCTCGCCCCGTTCTCCTACGAGCAGTACTTC. Amino acid sequence: CASSLAPFSYEQYF.

A few counts support this clonotype. The V and J genes are TRBV5-1 and TRBJ2-1; D is unresolved. V was shortened by 6 bases and J by 5 bases, with 15 bases between the two germline ends. Germline values: CDR1 SGHRS, CDR2 YFSETQ. The CDR3 sequence is 14 residues long. CDR3: CASNQAPTHNEQFF. CDR3 in DNA: TGCGCCAGCAACCAGGCTCCGACTCACAATGAGCAGTTCTTC. Complete variable domain (other parts from reference TRBV5-1 and TRBJ2-1): KAGVTQTPRYLIKTRGQQVTLSCSPISGHRSVSWYQQTPGQGLQFLFEYFSETQRNKGNFPGRFSGRQFSNSRSEMNVSTLELGDSALYLCASNQAPTHNEQFFGPGTRLTVL.

The sample holds a few counts of this clonotype. The chain recombines TRBV5-1 with TRBJ2-7, with 9 bases matching TRBD1. V shed 4 bases, J shed 2 bases, and the junction held 4 bases outside the gene matches. Germline values: CDR1 SGHRS, CDR2 YFSETQ. This CDR3 has 14 amino acids. In DNA form, the CDR3 reads TGCGCCAGCAGCGGGGGACAGGGCCCCTACGAGCAGTACTTC. Amino acids: CASSGGQGPYEQYF.

The J gene is TRBJ2-5, the V gene TRBV5-1; tentatively, D is TRBD2 (6 bases). Trimming removed 4 bases at V and 3 bases at J, with 16 bases between. Germline V lookup: CDR1 SGHRS, CDR2 YFSETQ. This CDR3 is built from 15 residues. The CDR3 reads CASSLLRRGEETQYF. The CDR3 nucleotides are TGCGCCAGCAGCCTCTTGAGGCGGGGAGAAGAGACCCAGTACTTC.

CDR3 protein: CSATPIRTGMSDEQYF. DNA of the CDR3: TGCAGTGCCACCCCTATCCGGACAGGGATGAGTGACGAGCAGTACTTC. The gene calls are TRBV20-1 and TRBJ2-5, with 8 positions matching TRBD1. The J call is uncertain, as TRBJ2-7 better fits the DNA end. The CDR3 is made up of 16 amino acids. CDR1 is DFQATT and CDR2 is SNEGSKA in the germline V gene (reference sequence).

V is TRBV7-9 and J is TRBJ2-3, with D unresolved. V lost 5 bases to trimming and J lost 2 bases, with 8 bases between them. This CDR3 comprises 13 residues. The germline V gene encodes CDR1 SEHNR and CDR2 FQNEAQ (reference sequence). CDR3 sequence reads: CASSADNTDTQYF. The CDR3 nucleotides read TGTGCCAGCAGCGCTGACAACACAGATACGCAGTATTTT.